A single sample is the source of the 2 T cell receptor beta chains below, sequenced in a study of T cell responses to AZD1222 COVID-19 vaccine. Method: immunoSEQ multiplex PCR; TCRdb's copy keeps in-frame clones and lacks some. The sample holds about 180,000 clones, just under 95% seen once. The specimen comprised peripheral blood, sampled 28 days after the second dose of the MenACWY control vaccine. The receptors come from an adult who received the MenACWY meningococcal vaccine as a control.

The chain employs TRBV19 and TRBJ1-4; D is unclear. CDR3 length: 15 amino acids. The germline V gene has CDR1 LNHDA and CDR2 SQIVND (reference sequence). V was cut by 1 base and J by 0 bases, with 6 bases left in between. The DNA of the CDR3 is TGTGCCAGTAGTATAGCAAGTGCAACTAATGAAAAACTGTTTTTT. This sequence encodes CASSIASATNEKLFF.

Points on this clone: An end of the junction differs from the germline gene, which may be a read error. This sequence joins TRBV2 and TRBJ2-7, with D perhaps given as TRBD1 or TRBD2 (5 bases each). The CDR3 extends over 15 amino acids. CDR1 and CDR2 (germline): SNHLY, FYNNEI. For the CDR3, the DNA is TGTGCCAGCAGTGAAGCTCCTAGAGGGGCCTATGAGCAGTACTTC. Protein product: CASSEAPRGAYEQYF.